These 4 T cell receptor beta chains originate from one sample sequenced in a study of T-cell reconstitution after alpha-beta-depleted transplantation in children. Researchers prepared the TCRbeta library using unique molecular identifiers, the study reports. TCRdb processed the PCR reads anew with MiXCR; each CDR3 protein has one entry. Seen here are a few hundred thousand distinct CDR3 sequences, roughly 26% observed once, and the top ten hold approximately 2.5%. This specimen consisted of PBMCs, obtained before TCRalphabeta/CD19-depleted stem cell transplant. These receptors were obtained from a girl aged 2 to 10 with Fanconi anemia, due to receive a stem cell transplant.

This sequence joins TRBV7-6 and TRBJ2-7, with D perhaps TRBD1 or TRBD2 (5 bases each). CDR3 size: 13 residues. Trimming shortened V by 1 base and J by 3 bases, and 7 bases separated the two germline ends. The germline V gene encodes CDR1 SGHVS and CDR2 FNYEAQ. The CDR3 loop is CASSLGDLYEQYF. CDR3 bases: TGTGCCAGCAGCTTAGGGGACCTCTACGAGCAGTACTTC. Looking up the rest from reference TRBV7-6 and TRBJ2-7 gives the full variable domain: GAGVSQSPRYKVTKRGQDVALRCDPISGHVSLYWYRQALGQGPEFLTYFNYEAQQDKSGLPNDRFSAERPEGSISTLTIQRTEQRDSAMYRCASSLGDLYEQYFGPGTRLTVT.

This clonotype showed up many times. The chain has TRBV6-2 or TRBV6-3 and TRBJ2-1; D is perhaps TRBD1 (6 bases). V lost 6 bases and J lost 0, with 12 bases in between. The germline CDR1 and CDR2 sequences are MNHEY and SVGEGT. This CDR3 is built from 15 residues. The CDR3 here is CASRPRGSSYNEQFF. CDR3 DNA: TGTGCCAGCAGACCGAGGGGGAGCTCCTACAATGAGCAGTTCTTC.

This clonotype was seen at least ten times. The chain links TRBV29-1 to TRBJ2-2, with unresolved D. Per germline, CDR1 SQVTM and CDR2 ANQGSEA. The V and J ends lost 6 bases and 1 base respectively, with 9 bases between them. The length of the CDR3 is 13 residues. This CDR3 is CSVLSENTGELFF. CDR3 in DNA: TGCAGCGTGCTAAGTGAGAACACCGGGGAGCTGTTTTTT.

This clonotype was recorded at least ten times. V usage is TRBV12-3 or TRBV12-4 and J usage is TRBJ2-1; D is unresolved. The CDR3 length is 13 residues. With 6 bases removed from V and 4 bases from J, the gap between germline ends came to 10 bases. In DNA, the CDR3 is TGTGCCAGCAGCCAAGCAATATACAATGAGCAGTTCTTC. This sequence encodes CASSQAIYNEQFF.